The 11 T cell receptor beta chains in this list originate from one sample, sequenced in a study of shared clonotypes between healthy human individuals. Naive CD8 cells lacked CD45RO and underwent positive selection for CCR7, leaving out terminally differentiated effector memory CD45RA+ cells. The table came from immunoSEQ multiplex PCR; TCRdb's copy has only in-frame clones and leaves some out. The data contain almost 700,000 clones, roughly nine tenths of them seen just once; the ten biggest clones take up 24%. Sequencing was carried out using naive CD8+ T cells sorted from blood. These receptors were taken from a man aged 25-45 years in good health.

The chain joins TRBV11-2 to TRBJ2-7; TRBD1 matches 10 bases. The length of the CDR3 is 18 residues. The trim removed 4 bases at V and 4 bases at J, leaving 16 bases unmatched. Germline V CDR1 and CDR2: SGHAT, FQNNGV. The CDR3 is CASSSESWETDRGYEQYF. The CDR3, as DNA: TGTGCCAGCAGCTCCGAGAGTTGGGAGACGGACAGGGGGTACGAGCAGTACTTC.

V usage is TRBV15 and J usage is TRBJ2-3; 9 nucleotides match TRBD2. Germline V gene lookup returns CDR1 LNHNV and CDR2 YYDKDF (reference sequence). The CDR3 covers 15 residues. J was trimmed by 2 bases and V by 5 bases; bases with no gene match: 5. For the CDR3, the DNA is TGTGCCACCAGCGTAGCGGGAGCAAACACAGATACGCAGTATTTT. It yields the protein CATSVAGANTDTQYF. The full variable domain, in which reference TRBV15 and TRBJ2-3 provide the parts outside the CDR3, is DAMVIQNPRYQVTQFGKPVTLSCSQTLNHNVMYWYQQKSSQAPKLLFHYYDKDFNNEADTPDNFQSRRPNTSFCFLDIRSPGLGDTAMYLCATSVAGANTDTQYFGPGTRLTVL.

V gene TRBV27 combines with J gene TRBJ1-1, with D uncertain. The germline V gene has CDR1 MNHEY and CDR2 SMNVEV (reference sequence). Trimming removed 0 bases from V and 1 base from J, with 9 bases in between. CDR3 length equals 15 residues. The CDR3 DNA sequence: TGTGCCAGCAGTTTATCGACGACCGGGAACACTGAAGCTTTCTTT. Translated: CASSLSTTGNTEAFF.

The chain recombines TRBV7-9 with TRBJ1-2, with D tentatively TRBD1 (6 bases). The germline CDR1 and CDR2 sequences are SEHNR and FQNEAQ (reference sequence). Trimming pared 2 bases from V and 7 bases from J, leaving 14 bases between. The CDR3 totals 14 residues. The CDR3 bases are TGTGCCAGCAGCTTACCGACAGGCCTTGGTGGCTACACCTTC. This translates into CASSLPTGLGGYTF. Based on the CDR3 plus reference TRBV7-9 and TRBJ1-2, the full variable domain is DTGVSQNPRHKITKRGQNVTFRCDPISEHNRLYWYRQTLGQGPEFLTYFQNEAQLEKSRLLSDRFSAERPKGSFSTLEIQRTEQGDSAMYLCASSLPTGLGGYTFGSGTRLTVV.

The chain links TRBV6-1 to TRBJ1-2, with D perhaps matching TRBD1 (5 bases). CDR1 is MNHNS and CDR2 is SASEGT in the germline V gene. V was clipped by 2 bases and J by 4 bases, with 17 bases between them. The CDR3 consists of 16 residues. The CDR3 loop is CASSELSRGVGYGYTF. CDR3 coding DNA: TGTGCCAGCAGTGAATTGTCTAGGGGTGTCGGCTATGGCTACACCTTC.

The V gene is TRBV2, the J gene TRBJ2-1; 8 positions match TRBD2. Trimming at V came to 6 bases and at J to 0 bases, leaving 4 bases not matched to a gene. This CDR3 has 15 residues. Germline CDR1 and CDR2: SNHLY and FYNNEI. CDR3 sequence: CASSDGTSSYNEQFF. CDR3 nucleotide sequence: TGTGCCAGCAGCGATGGGACTAGCTCCTACAATGAGCAGTTCTTC. The full variable domain, completed using reference TRBV2 and TRBJ2-1, is EPEVTQTPSHQVTQMGQEVILRCVPISNHLYFYWYRQILGQKVEFLVSFYNNEISEKSEIFDDQFSVERPDGSNFTLKIRSTKLEDSAMYFCASSDGTSSYNEQFFGPGTRLTVL.

This clone was picked up one time. Here the CDR3 reads CASRKAEVSYNEQFF. The CDR3 bases are TGTGCCAGCCGCAAGGCGGAGGTATCCTACAATGAGCAGTTCTTC. The chain carries TRBV27 and TRBJ2-1, with TRBD2 as a possible D gene (5 bases). Trimming left V 8 bases short and J 1 base short, with 15 bases between. Germline V lookup: CDR1 MNHEY, CDR2 SMNVEV (reference sequence). This CDR3 is 15 amino acids long.

This clone was counted once. This chain uses TRBV5-1 with TRBJ2-1, with 8 bases lining up with TRBD2. The germline V gene has CDR1 SGHRS and CDR2 YFSETQ. The length of the CDR3 is 15 residues. J gave up 0 bases and V 2 bases, and 1 base lay outside the gene matches. CDR3 in amino acids: CASSFGTSSYNEQFF. DNA for the CDR3: TGCGCCAGCAGCTTCGGGACTAGCTCCTACAATGAGCAGTTCTTC.

The chain combines TRBV28 with TRBJ1-1, with TRBD1 as a possible D gene (6 bases). The V gene lost 3 bases and the J gene lost 1 base, with 12 bases spanning the gap. The CDR3 spans 15 residues. CDR1 and CDR2 (germline): MDHEN, SYDVKM. CDR3: CASSFGQSTNTEAFF. The DNA for the CDR3 is TGTGCCAGCAGTTTTGGACAGTCAACGAACACTGAAGCTTTCTTT.

This CDR3 reads CASSLVGGDTEAFF. In DNA, the CDR3 is TGCGCCAGCAGCTTGGTGGGGGGAGATACTGAAGCTTTCTTT. The V gene is TRBV5-1, the J gene TRBJ1-1, with TRBD1 as a possible D gene (5 bases). The CDR3 is 14 residues long. Trimming cost V 0 bases and J 5 bases, with 11 bases left between them. CDR1 is SGHRS and CDR2 is YFSETQ in the germline V gene.

The rearrangement joins TRBV7-6 to TRBJ2-1; no definite D call. V gave up 1 base and J gave up 4 bases, with 8 bases separating them. This CDR3 contains 14 residues. Germline CDR1 is SGHVS and CDR2 is FNYEAQ. This CDR3 is CASSLEAYYNEQFF. In nucleotides, the CDR3 is TGTGCCAGCAGCTTAGAGGCATATTACAATGAGCAGTTCTTC.